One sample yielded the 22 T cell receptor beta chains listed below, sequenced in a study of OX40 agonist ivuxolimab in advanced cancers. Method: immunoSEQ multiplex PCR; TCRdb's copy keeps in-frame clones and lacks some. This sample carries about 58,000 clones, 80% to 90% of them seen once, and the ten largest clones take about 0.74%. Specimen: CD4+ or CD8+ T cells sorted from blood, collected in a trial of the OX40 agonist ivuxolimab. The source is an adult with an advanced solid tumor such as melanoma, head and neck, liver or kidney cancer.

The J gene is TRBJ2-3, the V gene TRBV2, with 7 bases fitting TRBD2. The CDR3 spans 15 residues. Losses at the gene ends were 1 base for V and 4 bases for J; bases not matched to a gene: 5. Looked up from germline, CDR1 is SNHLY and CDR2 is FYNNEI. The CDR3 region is CASSEVGLAADTQYF. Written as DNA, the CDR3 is TGTGCCAGCAGTGAAGTAGGCCTAGCGGCAGATACGCAGTATTTT.

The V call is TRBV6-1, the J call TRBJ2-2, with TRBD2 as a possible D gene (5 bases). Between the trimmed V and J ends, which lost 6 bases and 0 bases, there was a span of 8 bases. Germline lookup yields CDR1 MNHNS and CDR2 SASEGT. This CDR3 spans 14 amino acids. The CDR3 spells CASRAGANTGELFF. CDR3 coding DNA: TGTGCCAGCAGGGCGGGTGCGAACACCGGGGAGCTGTTTTTT.

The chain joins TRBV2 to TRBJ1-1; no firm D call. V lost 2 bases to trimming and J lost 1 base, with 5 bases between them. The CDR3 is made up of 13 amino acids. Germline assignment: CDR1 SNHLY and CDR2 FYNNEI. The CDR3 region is CASSEHGNTEAFF. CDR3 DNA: TGTGCCAGCAGTGAACACGGGAACACTGAAGCTTTCTTT.

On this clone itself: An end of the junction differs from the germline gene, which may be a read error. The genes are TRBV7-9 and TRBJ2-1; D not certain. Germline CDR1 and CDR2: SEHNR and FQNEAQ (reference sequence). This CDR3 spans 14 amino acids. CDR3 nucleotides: TGTGCCAGCAGCTTAGGGAGTGAAAGGGCGAATCGAGTCTTC. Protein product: CASSLGSERANRVF.

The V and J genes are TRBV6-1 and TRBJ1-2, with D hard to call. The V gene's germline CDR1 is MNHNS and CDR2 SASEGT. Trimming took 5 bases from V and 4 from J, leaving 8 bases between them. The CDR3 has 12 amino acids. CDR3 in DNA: TGTGCCAGCAGTCCGACGGCCTATGGCTACACCTTC. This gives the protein CASSPTAYGYTF.

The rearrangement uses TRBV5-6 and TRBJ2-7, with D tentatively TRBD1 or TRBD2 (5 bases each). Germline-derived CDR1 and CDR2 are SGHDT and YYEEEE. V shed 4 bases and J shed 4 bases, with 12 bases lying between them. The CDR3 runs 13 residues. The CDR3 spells CASSRGWFYEQYF. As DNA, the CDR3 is TGTGCCAGCAGCCGGGGCTGGTTTTACGAGCAGTACTTC.

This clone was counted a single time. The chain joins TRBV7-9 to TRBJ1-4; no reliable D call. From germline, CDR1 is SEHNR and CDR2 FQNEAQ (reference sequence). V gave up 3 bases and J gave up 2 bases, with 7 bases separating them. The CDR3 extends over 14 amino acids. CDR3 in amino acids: CASSFSGTNEKLFF. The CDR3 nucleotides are TGTGCCAGCAGCTTTTCGGGGACTAATGAAAAACTGTTTTTT.

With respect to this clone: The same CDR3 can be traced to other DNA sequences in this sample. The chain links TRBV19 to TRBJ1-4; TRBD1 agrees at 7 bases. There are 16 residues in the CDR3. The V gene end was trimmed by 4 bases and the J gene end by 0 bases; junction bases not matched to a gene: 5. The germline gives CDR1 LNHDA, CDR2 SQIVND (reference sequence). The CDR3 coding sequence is TGTGCCAGTAGTACAGGACAGGACTCAACTAATGAAAAACTGTTTTTT. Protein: CASSTGQDSTNEKLFF.

For the CDR3, the DNA is TGTGCCAGCAGCAGACAGGGCGGCTACACCTTC. It codes for CASSRQGGYTF. The chain is built from TRBV11-2 and TRBJ1-2; 7 nucleotides match TRBD1. After removal of 5 bases from V and 8 bases from J, the junction contained 2 bases not matched to a gene. This CDR3 has 11 amino acids. The germline V gene encodes CDR1 SGHAT and CDR2 FQNNGV.

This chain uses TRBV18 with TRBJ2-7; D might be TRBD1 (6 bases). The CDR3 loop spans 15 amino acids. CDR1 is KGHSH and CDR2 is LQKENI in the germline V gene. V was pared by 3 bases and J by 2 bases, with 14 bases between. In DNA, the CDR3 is TGTGCCAGCTCACCGGACAGTCCCCCTACCTACGAGCAGTACTTC. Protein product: CASSPDSPPTYEQYF.

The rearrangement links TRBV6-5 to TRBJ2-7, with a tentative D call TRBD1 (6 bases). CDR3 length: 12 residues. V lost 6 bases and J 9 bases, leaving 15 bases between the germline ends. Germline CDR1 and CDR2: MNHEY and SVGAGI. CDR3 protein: CASRQGQPGQYF. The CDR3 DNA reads TGTGCCAGCAGACAGGGCCAGCCTGGGCAGTACTTC.

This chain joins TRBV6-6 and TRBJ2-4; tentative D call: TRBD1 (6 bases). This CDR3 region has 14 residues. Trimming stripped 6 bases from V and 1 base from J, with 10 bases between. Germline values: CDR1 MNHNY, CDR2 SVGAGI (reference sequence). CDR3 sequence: CASRETGAKNIQYF. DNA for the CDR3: TGTGCCAGCAGGGAAACAGGGGCCAAAAACATTCAGTACTTC.

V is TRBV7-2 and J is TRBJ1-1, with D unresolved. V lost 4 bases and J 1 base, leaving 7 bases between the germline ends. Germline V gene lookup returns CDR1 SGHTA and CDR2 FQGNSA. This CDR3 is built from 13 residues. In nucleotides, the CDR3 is TGTGCCAGCAGCTCGGTCGGGAACACTGAAGCTTTCTTT. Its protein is CASSSVGNTEAFF. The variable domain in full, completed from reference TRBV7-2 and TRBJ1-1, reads GAGVSQSPSNKVTEKGKDVELRCDPISGHTALYWYRQSLGQGLEFLIYFQGNSAPDKSGLPSDRFSAERTGGSVSTLTIQRTQQEDSAVYLCASSSVGNTEAFFGQGTRLTVV.

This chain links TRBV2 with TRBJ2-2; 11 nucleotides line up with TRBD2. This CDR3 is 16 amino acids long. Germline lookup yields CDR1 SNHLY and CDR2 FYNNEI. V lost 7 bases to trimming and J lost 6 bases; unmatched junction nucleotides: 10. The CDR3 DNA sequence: TGTGCCAGCAATCTTAGCGGGGGGGCCCCCCCCGGGGAGCTGTTTTTT. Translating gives CASNLSGGAPPGELFF.

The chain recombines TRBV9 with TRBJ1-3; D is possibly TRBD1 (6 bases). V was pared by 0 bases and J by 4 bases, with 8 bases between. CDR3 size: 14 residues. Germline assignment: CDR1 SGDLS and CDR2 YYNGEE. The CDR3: CASSVAGEGNTIYF. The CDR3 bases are TGTGCCAGCAGCGTAGCAGGGGAAGGAAACACCATATATTTT.

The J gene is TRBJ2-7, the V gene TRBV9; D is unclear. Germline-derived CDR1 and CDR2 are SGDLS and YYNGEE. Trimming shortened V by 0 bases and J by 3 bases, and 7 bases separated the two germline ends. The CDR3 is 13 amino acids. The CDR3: CASSVELDYEQYF. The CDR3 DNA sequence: TGTGCCAGCAGCGTAGAGCTAGACTACGAGCAGTACTTC.

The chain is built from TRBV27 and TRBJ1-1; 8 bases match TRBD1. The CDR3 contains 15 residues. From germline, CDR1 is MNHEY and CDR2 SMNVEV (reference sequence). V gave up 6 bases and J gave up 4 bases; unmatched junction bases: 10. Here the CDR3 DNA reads TGTGCCAGCAGACCAAAGGACAGGGTCTTCACTGAAGCTTTCTTT. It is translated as CASRPKDRVFTEAFF.

CDR3: CASRESGSYEQYF. As DNA, the CDR3 is TGTGCCAGCAGAGAATCCGGCAGCTACGAGCAGTACTTC. The chain couples TRBV6-1 to TRBJ2-7; unclear D gene. The CDR3 is made up of 13 amino acids. CDR1 is MNHNS, CDR2 SASEGT, per germline. Trimming stripped 6 bases from V and 3 bases from J, with 12 bases between.

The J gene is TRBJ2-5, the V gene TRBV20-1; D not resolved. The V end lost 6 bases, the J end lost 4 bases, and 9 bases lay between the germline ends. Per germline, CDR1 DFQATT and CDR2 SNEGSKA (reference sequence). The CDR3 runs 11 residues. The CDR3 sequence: CSAPSPETQYF. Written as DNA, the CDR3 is TGCAGTGCACCATCCCCAGAGACCCAGTACTTC.

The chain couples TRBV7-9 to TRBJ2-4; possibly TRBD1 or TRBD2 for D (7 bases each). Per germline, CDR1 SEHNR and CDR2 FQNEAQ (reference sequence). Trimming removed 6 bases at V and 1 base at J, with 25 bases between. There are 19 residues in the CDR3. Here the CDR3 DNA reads TGTGCCAGCAGGCGGGGGAACAGGGGAAATTTCTTGGCCAAAAACATTCAGTACTTC. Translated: CASRRGNRGNFLAKNIQYF.

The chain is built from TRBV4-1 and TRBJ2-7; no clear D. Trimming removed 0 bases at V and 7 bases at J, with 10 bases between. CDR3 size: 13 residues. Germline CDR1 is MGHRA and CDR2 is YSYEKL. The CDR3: CASSQDSLGEQYF. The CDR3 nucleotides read TGCGCCAGCAGCCAAGATAGCCTGGGTGAGCAGTACTTC.

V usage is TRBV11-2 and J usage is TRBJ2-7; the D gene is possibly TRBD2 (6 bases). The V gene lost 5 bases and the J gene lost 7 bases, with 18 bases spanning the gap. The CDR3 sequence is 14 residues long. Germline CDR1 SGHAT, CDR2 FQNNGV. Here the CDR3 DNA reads TGTGCCAGCAGCGGATGGGACTCCCCGGTGGAGCAGTACTTC. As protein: CASSGWDSPVEQYF.